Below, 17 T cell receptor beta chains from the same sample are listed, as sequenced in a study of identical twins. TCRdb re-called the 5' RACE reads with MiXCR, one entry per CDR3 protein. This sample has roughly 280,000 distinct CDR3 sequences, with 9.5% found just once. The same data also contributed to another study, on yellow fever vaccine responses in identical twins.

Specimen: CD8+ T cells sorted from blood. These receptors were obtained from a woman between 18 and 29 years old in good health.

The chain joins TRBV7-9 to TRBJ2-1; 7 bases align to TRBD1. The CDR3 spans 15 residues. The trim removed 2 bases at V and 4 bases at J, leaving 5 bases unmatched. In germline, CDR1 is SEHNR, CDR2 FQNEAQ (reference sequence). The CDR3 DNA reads TGTGCCAGCAGCTTACTAGGGGGCGCATACAATGAGCAGTTCTTC. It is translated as CASSLLGGAYNEQFF. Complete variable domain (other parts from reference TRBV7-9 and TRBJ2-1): DTGVSQNPRHKITKRGQNVTFRCDPISEHNRLYWYRQTLGQGPEFLTYFQNEAQLEKSRLLSDRFSAERPKGSFSTLEIQRTEQGDSAMYLCASSLLGGAYNEQFFGPGTRLTVL.

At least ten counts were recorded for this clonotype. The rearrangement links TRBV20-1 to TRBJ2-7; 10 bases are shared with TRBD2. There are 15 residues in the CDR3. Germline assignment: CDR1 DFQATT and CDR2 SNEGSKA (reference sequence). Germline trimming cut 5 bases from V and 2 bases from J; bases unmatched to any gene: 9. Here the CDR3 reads CSAPPTGLATYEQYF. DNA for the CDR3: TGCAGTGCTCCCCCAACGGGACTAGCGACCTACGAGCAGTACTTC.

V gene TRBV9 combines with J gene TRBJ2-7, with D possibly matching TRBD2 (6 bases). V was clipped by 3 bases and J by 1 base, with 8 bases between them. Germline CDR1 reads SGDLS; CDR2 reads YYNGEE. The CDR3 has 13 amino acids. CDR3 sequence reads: CASSGGESYEQYF. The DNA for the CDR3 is TGTGCCAGCAGCGGCGGGGAATCCTACGAGCAGTACTTC.

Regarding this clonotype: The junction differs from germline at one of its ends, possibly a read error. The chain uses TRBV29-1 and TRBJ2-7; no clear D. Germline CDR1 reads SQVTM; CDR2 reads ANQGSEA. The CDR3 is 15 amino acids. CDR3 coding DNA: TGCAACGTTTTCCTCGCTGGAGTCATATCCTACGAGCAGTACTTC. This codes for CNVFLAGVISYEQYF.

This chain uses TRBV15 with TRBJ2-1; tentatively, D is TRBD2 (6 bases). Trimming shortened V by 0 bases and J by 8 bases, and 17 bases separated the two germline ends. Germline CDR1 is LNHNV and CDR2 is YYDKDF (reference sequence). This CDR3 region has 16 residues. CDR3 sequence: CATSRDWGGRADEQFF. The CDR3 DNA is TGTGCCACCAGCAGAGACTGGGGAGGTAGGGCCGATGAGCAGTTCTTC.

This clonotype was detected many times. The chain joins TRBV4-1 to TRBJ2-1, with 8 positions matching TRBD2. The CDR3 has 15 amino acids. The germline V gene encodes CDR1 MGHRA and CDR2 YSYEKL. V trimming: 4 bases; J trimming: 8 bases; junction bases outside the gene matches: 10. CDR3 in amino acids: CASSRTSPAGDEQFF. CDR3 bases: TGCGCCAGCAGCCGCACCTCCCCAGCGGGAGATGAGCAGTTCTTC.

The CDR3 loop reads CSVEGLAGISSYNEQFF. CDR3 DNA sequence: TGCAGCGTTGAGGGACTAGCGGGTATCAGCTCCTACAATGAGCAGTTCTTC. This chain uses TRBV29-1 with TRBJ2-1; 12 nucleotides match TRBD2. Germline trimming cut 3 bases from V and 0 bases from J; bases unmatched to any gene: 6. CDR3 length: 17 residues. The germline gives CDR1 SQVTM, CDR2 ANQGSEA.

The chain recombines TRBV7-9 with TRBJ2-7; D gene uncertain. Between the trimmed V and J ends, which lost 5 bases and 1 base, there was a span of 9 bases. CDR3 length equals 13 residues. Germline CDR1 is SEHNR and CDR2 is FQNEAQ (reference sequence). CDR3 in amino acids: CASSQDQSYEQYF. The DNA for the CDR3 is TGTGCCAGCAGCCAGGACCAATCCTACGAGCAGTACTTC. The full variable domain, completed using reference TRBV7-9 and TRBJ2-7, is DTGVSQNPRHKITKRGQNVTFRCDPISEHNRLYWYRQTLGQGPEFLTYFQNEAQLEKSRLLSDRFSAERPKGSFSTLEIQRTEQGDSAMYLCASSQDQSYEQYFGPGTRLTVT.

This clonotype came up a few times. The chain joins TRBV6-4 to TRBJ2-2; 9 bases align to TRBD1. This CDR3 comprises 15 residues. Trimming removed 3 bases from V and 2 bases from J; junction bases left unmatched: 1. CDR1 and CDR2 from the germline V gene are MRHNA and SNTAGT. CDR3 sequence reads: CASSEQGANTGELFF. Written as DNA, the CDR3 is TGTGCCAGCAGTGAACAGGGGGCTAACACCGGGGAGCTGTTTTTT.

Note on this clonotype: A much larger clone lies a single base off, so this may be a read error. This CDR3 reads CASSLEADTQYF. The DNA of the CDR3 is TGTGCCAGCAGCCTAGAGGCGGATACGCAGTATTTT. The chain is built from TRBV7-9 and TRBJ2-3; D is unclear. Looked up from germline, CDR1 is SEHNR and CDR2 is FQNEAQ (reference sequence). This CDR3 spans 12 amino acids. The V end lost 5 bases, the J end lost 6 bases, and 9 bases lay between the germline ends.

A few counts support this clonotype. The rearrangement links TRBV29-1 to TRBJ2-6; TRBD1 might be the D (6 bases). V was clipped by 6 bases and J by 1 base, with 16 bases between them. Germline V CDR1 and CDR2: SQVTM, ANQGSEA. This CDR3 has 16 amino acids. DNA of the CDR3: TGCAGCGTAAGGTCGACAGGATCTTCTGGGGCCAACGTCCTGACTTTC. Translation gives CSVRSTGSSGANVLTF.

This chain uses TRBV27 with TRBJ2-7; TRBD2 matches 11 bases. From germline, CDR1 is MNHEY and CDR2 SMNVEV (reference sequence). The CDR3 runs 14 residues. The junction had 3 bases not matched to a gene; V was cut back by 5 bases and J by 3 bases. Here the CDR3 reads CASSGGTSGYEQYF. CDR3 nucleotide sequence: TGTGCCAGCAGTGGGGGGACTAGCGGCTACGAGCAGTACTTC.

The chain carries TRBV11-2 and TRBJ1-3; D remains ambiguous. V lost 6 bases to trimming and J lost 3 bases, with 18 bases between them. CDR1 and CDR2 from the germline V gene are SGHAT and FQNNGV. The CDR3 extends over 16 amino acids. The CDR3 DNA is TGTGCCAGCAGTGGTGTTGTTGGCATTAGTGGAAACACCATATATTTT. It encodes CASSGVVGISGNTIYF.

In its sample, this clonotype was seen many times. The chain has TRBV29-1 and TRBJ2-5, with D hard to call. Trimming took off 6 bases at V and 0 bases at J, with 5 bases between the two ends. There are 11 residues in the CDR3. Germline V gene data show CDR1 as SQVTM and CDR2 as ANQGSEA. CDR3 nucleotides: TGCAGCGTAACTTACCAAGAGACCCAGTACTTC. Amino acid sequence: CSVTYQETQYF.

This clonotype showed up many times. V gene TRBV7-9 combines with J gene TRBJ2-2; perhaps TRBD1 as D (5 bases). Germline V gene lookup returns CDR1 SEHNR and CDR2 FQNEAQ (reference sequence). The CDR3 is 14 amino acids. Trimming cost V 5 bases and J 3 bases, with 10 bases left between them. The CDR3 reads CASSPRVDTGELFF. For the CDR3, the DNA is TGTGCCAGCAGCCCCAGGGTGGACACCGGGGAGCTGTTTTTT.

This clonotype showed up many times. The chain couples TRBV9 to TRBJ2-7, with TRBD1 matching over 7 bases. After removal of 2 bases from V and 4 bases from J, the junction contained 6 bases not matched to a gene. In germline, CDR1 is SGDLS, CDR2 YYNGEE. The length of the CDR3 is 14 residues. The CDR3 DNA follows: TGTGCCAGCAGCGTCGGGGACAGCCGATACGAGCAGTACTTC. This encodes CASSVGDSRYEQYF.

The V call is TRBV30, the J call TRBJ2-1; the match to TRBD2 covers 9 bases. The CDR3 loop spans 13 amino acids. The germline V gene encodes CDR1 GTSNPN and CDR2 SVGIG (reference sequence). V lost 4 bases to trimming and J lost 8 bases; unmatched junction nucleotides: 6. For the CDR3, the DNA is TGTGCCTGGACTAGCGGGGTCAGGTATGAGCAGTTCTTC. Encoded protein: CAWTSGVRYEQFF.